The 6 T cell receptor beta chains below all came from one sample that was sequenced in a study of blood T cell repertoires in COVID-19. TCRdb's table, derived via immunoSEQ multiplex PCR, lists solely in-frame clones and lacks some. The sample gives 88,000 or so clones, approximately 80% of which show up once; around 12% is in the top ten. Sequencing input: peripheral blood. These receptors all come from an elderly man with acute or convalescent COVID-19.

V usage is TRBV6-5 and J usage is TRBJ1-2; D unclear. The V gene's germline CDR1 is MNHEY and CDR2 SVGAGI. Between the trimmed V and J ends, which lost 2 bases and 3 bases, there was a span of 16 bases. The CDR3 is made up of 16 amino acids. CDR3 sequence reads: CASSYNALDTYYGYTF. DNA of the CDR3: TGTGCCAGCAGTTACAACGCCCTCGACACGTACTATGGCTACACCTTC.

The gene calls are TRBV3-1 (or the pseudogene TRBV3-2) and TRBJ1-6, with D possibly matching TRBD1 (5 bases). CDR3 length equals 15 residues. V lost 1 base to trimming and J lost 9 bases, with 13 bases between them. CDR1 and CDR2 (germline): LGHDT, YNNKEL (reference sequence). CDR3 nucleotides: TGTGCCAGCAGCCAAGGGACATTGTTTGGTTCACCCCTCCACTTT. The encoded protein is CASSQGTLFGSPLHF.

The chain couples TRBV18 to TRBJ1-2; the D is unclear. Per germline, CDR1 KGHSH and CDR2 LQKENI. This CDR3 region has 16 residues. With 2 bases removed from V and 0 bases from J, the gap between germline ends came to 13 bases. Written as DNA, the CDR3 is TGTGCCAGCTCACCAGGCGTCTCCGGAGCTAACTATGGCTACACCTTC. As protein: CASSPGVSGANYGYTF.

Concerning this clone itself: The sample has other DNA sequences that encode this CDR3 too. Written as DNA, the CDR3 is TGTGCCAGCTCACCGGACAGAAACTATGGCTACACCTTC. This translates into CASSPDRNYGYTF. This chain uses TRBV18 with TRBJ1-2; D might be TRBD1 (6 bases). The CDR3 has 13 amino acids. The V and J ends lost 3 bases and 2 bases respectively, with 7 bases between them. Per the germline V gene, CDR1 is KGHSH and CDR2 is LQKENI. The complete variable domain, with remaining parts taken from reference TRBV18 and TRBJ1-2, reads NAGVMQNPRHLVRRRGQEARLRCSPMKGHSHVYWYRQLPEEGLKFMVYLQKENIIDESGMPKERFSAEFPKEGPSILRIQQVVRGDSAAYFCASSPDRNYGYTFGSGTRLTVV.

The rearrangement uses TRBV7-8 and TRBJ1-5, with 8 nucleotides matching TRBD1. Germline V gene lookup returns CDR1 SGHVS and CDR2 FQNEAQ. The V gene end was trimmed by 5 bases and the J gene end by 6 bases; junction bases not matched to a gene: 12. The CDR3 is made up of 16 amino acids. Written as DNA, the CDR3 is TGTGCCAGCAGCCAGGTCGGGCAGGGGGCGGCTCAGCCCCAGCATTTT. It translates to CASSQVGQGAAQPQHF.

This sequence joins TRBV7-9 and TRBJ1-2; TRBD1 matches 7 bases. Losses at the gene ends were 4 bases for V and 6 bases for J; bases not matched to a gene: 11. The germline CDR1 and CDR2 sequences are SEHNR and FQNEAQ (reference sequence). This CDR3 region has 15 residues. The CDR3 nucleotides read TGTGCCAGCAGCTCTGGCCTGACAGGGAAGAATGGCTACACCTTC. Amino acid sequence: CASSSGLTGKNGYTF. Filled out from reference TRBV7-9 and TRBJ1-2, the complete variable domain reads DTGVSQNPRHKITKRGQNVTFRCDPISEHNRLYWYRQTLGQGPEFLTYFQNEAQLEKSRLLSDRFSAERPKGSFSTLEIQRTEQGDSAMYLCASSSGLTGKNGYTFGSGTRLTVV.